This T cell receptor (beta chain) was identified in a study of blood T cell repertoires in COVID-19. In the source study's methods: Estimation of nucleated cell counts relied on the amplification of reference gene primers. Repertoires were generated with immunoSEQ multiplex PCR, while TCRdb's copy carries only in-frame clones and drops some. For V, J and clone size, that table is used; D and trimming come from the DNA. The table includes over 150,000 clones, about nine tenths detected once. Germline CDR1 reads SGHNT; CDR2 reads YYREEE (reference sequence). CDR3 length: 15 residues. V dropped 1 base and J dropped 4; count of bases not matched to a gene: 3.

Input material: peripheral blood. The origin of this receptor is a man aged 18 to 35 who had recovered from COVID-19. This rearrangement joins TRBV5-4 to TRBJ1-3, with 9 bases lining up with TRBD1. The CDR3: CASSLIGTGGNTIYF. As DNA, the CDR3 is TGTGCCAGCAGCTTGATTGGGACAGGGGGAAACACCATATATTTT.